The entry that follows covers one TCR beta chain sequence. Its antigen is unknown. CD4+ and CD8+ T cells were sorted from PBMCs. The CDR3 has 11 residues. Deletions cut 2 bases from V and 5 bases from J, with 1 base between. The germline CDR1 and CDR2 sequences are MGHRA and YSYEKL. Extracted from the samples, RNA was reverse transcribed into cDNA to serve as the sequencing template. Sequenced by immunoSEQ multiplex PCR; TCRdb stores in-frame clones only, minus some. The sample has 100,000 to 150,000 clones, about 46% seen once. The data were taken from a study of CD8+ T cells in alopecia areata. Study-level results: For lesional scalp, especially alopecia totalis/universalis, clonality was higher than in normal scalp.

V is TRBV4-1 and J is TRBJ2-1; D remains ambiguous. The sample comprised NKG2D-low CD8+ T cells sorted from blood. The receptor's source is a human donor with alopecia areata. The CDR3 DNA sequence: TGCGCCAGCAGCCAACACAATGAGCAGTTCTTC. Its translation is CASSQHNEQFF.